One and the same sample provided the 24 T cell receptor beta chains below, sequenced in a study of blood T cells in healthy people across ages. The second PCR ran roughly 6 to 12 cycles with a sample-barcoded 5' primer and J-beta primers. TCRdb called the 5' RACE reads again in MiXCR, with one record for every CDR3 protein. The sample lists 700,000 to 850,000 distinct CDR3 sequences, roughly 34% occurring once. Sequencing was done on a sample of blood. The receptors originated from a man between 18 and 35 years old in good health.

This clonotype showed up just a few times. The CDR3 reads CASSRQHLGGTEAFF. DNA of the CDR3: TGTGCCAGCAGCCGCCAGCACCTCGGTGGCACTGAAGCTTTCTTT. This chain connects TRBV25-1 to TRBJ1-1; D gene uncertain. Germline-derived CDR1 and CDR2 are MGHDK and SYGVNS. The V gene lost 6 bases and the J gene lost 4 bases, with 18 bases spanning the gap. The CDR3 runs 15 residues.

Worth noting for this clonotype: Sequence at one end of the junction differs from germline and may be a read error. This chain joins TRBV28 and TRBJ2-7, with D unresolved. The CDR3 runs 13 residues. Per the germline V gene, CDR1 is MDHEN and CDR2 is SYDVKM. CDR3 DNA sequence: TGTGTCAGCAGTTTAGGGCCGTCCTACGAGCAGTACTTC. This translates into CVSSLGPSYEQYF.

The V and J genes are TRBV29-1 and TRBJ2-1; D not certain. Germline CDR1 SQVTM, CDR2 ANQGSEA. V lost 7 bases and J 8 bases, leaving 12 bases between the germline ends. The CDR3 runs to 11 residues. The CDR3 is CSGQTGDEQFF. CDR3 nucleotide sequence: TGCAGCGGTCAAACGGGCGATGAGCAGTTCTTC.

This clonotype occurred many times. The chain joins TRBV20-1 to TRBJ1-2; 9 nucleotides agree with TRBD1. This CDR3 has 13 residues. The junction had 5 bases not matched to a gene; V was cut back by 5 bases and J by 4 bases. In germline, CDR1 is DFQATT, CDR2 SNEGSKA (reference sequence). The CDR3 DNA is TGCAGTGCTCAGCCGGGACAGGGCTATGGCTACACCTTC. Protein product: CSAQPGQGYGYTF.

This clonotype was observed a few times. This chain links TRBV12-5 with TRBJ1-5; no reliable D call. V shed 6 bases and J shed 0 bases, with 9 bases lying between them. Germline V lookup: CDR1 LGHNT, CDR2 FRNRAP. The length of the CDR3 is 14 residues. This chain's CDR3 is CASGPPYSNQPQHF. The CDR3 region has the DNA TGTGCTAGTGGGCCGCCTTATAGCAATCAGCCCCAGCATTTT.

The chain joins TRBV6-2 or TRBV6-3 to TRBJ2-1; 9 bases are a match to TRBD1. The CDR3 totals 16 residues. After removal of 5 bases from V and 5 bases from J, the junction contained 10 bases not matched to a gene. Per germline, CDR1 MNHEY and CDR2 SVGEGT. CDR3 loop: CASSRNRDRDNNEQFF. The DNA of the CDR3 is TGTGCCAGCAGTCGGAACCGGGACAGGGACAACAATGAGCAGTTCTTC.

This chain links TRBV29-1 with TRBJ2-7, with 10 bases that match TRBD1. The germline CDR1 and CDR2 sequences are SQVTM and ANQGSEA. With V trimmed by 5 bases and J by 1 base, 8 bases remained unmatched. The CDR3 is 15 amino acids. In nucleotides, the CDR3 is TGCAGCGTTTTGGTAGGGACAGGGGCTTCCTACGAGCAGTACTTC. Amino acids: CSVLVGTGASYEQYF.

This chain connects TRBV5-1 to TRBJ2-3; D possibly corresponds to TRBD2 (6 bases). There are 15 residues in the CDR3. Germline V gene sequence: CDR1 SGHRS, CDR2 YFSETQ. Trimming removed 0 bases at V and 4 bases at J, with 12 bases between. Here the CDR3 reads CASSLVGGASDTQYF. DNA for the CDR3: TGCGCCAGCAGCTTGGTTGGAGGGGCATCAGATACGCAGTATTTT.

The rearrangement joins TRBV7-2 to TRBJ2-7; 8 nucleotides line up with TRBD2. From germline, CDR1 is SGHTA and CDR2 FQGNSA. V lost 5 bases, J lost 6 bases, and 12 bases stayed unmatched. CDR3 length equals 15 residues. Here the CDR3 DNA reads TGTGCCAGCAGCCAATACAGGGCTCTAGCGGGCGAGCAGTACTTC. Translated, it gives CASSQYRALAGEQYF.

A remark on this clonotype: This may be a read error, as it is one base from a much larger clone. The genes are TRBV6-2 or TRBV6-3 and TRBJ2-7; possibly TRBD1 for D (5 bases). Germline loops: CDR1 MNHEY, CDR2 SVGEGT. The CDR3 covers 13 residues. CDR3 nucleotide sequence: TGTACCAGCGTAAGACAGAGCTCCTACGAGCAGTACTTC. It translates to CTSVRQSSYEQYF.

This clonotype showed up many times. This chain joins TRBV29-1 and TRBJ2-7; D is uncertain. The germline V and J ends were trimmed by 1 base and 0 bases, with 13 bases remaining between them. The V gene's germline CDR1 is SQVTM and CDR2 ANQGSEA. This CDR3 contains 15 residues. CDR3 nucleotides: TGCAGCGTTGAAGTTGCGCGCACGGCCTCCTACGAGCAGTACTTC. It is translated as CSVEVARTASYEQYF.

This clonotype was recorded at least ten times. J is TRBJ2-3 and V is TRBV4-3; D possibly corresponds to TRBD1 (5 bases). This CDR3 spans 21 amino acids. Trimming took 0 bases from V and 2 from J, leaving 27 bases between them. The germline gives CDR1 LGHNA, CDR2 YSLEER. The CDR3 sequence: CASSQEHRQGNGLSPTDTQYF. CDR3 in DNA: TGCGCCAGCAGCCAAGAACACCGCCAGGGAAATGGGTTATCTCCCACAGATACGCAGTATTTT.

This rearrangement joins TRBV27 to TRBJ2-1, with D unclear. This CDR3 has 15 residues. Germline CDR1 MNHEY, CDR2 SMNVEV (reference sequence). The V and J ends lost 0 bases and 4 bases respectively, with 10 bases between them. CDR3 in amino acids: CASSLSNPVYNEQFF. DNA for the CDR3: TGTGCCAGCAGTTTATCCAATCCGGTGTACAATGAGCAGTTCTTC.

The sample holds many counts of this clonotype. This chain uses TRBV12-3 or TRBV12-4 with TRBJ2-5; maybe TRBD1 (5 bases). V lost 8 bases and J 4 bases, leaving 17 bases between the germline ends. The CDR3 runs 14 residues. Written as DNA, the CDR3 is TGTGCCAGCCGTAACGGGTCTAGGGGAGAGACCCAGTACTTC. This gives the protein CASRNGSRGETQYF.

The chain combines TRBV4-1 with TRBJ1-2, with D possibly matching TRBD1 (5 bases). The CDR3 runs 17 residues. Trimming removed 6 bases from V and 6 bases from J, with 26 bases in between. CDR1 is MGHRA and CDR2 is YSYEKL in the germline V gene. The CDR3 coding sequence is TGCGCCAGCAGTGGGGCCCCTCAGAGCAGAACCCCCCATGGCTACACCTTC. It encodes CASSGAPQSRTPHGYTF.

CDR3 DNA: TGTGCCAGCAGCGTAGCTGGGATGAACACTGAAGCTTTCTTT. It yields the protein CASSVAGMNTEAFF. The rearrangement uses TRBV9 and TRBJ1-1; no clear D. This CDR3 has 14 residues. Trimming pared 0 bases from V and 0 bases from J, leaving 6 bases between. Germline lookup yields CDR1 SGDLS and CDR2 YYNGEE. Full variable domain (outside the CDR3, taken from reference TRBV9 and TRBJ1-1): DSGVTQTPKHLITATGQRVTLRCSPRSGDLSVYWYQQSLDQGLQFLIQYYNGEERAKGNILERFSAQQFPDLHSELNLSSLELGDSALYFCASSVAGMNTEAFFGQGTRLTVV.

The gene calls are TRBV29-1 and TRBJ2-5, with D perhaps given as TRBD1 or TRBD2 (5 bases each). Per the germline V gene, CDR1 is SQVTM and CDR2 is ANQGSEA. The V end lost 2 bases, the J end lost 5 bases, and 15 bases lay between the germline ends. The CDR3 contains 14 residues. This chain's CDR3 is CSVESPGWDETQYF. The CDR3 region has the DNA TGCAGCGTTGAATCCCCGGGCTGGGACGAGACCCAGTACTTC.

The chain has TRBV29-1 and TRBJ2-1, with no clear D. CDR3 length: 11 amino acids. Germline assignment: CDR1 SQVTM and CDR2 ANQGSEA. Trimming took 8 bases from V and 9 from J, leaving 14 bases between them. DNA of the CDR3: TGCAGCTTTAGCCCCCACGGTGAGCAGTTCTTC. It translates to CSFSPHGEQFF.

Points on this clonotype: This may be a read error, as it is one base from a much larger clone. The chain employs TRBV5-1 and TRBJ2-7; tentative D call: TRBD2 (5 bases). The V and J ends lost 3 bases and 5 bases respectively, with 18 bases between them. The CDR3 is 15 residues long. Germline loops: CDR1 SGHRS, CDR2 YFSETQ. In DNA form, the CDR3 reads TGCGCCAGCAGCTGGAGTTCTGTTCCTAGCCACGAGCAGTACTTC. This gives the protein CASSWSSVPSHEQYF.

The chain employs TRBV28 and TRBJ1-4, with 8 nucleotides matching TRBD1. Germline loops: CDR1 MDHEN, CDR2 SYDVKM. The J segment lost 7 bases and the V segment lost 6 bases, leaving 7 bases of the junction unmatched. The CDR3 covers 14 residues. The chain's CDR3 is CASRGDRRTEKLFF. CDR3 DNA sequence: TGTGCCAGCAGGGGGGACAGGCGAACTGAAAAACTGTTTTTT. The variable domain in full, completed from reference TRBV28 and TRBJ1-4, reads DVKVTQSSRYLVKRTGEKVFLECVQDMDHENMFWYRQDPGLGLRLIYFSYDVKMKEKGDIPEGYSVSREKKERFSLILESASTNQTSMYLCASRGDRRTEKLFFGSGTQLSVL.

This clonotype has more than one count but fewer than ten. The CDR3 protein is CASSVGPDSSWGEQFF. In nucleotides, the CDR3 is TGTGCCAGCAGCGTAGGCCCTGACAGCTCGTGGGGAGAGCAGTTCTTC. The rearrangement uses TRBV9 and TRBJ2-1; D might be TRBD1 (5 bases). The CDR3 runs to 16 residues. The germline V and J ends were trimmed by 0 bases and 10 bases, with 20 bases remaining between them. Germline values: CDR1 SGDLS, CDR2 YYNGEE.

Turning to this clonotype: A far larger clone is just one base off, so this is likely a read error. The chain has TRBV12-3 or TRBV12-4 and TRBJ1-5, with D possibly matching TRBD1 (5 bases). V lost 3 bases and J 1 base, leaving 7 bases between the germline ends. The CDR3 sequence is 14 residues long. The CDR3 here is CASSFGASNQPQHF. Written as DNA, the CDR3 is TGTGCCAGCAGTTTCGGGGCGAGCAATCAGCCCCAGCATTTT.

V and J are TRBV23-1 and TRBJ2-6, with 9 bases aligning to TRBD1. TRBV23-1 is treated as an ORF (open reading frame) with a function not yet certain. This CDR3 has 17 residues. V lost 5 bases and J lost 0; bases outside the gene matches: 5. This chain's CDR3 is CASSSGTGHSGANVLTF. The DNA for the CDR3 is TGCGCCAGCAGTTCCGGGACAGGGCACTCTGGGGCCAACGTCCTGACTTTC.

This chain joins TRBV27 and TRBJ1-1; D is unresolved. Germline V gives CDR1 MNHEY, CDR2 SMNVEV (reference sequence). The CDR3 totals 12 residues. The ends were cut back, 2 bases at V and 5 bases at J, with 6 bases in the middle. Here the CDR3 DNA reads TGTGCCAGCAGTTTAAGGAAGACTGAAGCTTTCTTT. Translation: CASSLRKTEAFF.